Sequencing of this T cell receptor (beta chain) was carried out in a study of blood T cell repertoires in COVID-19 (dated by TCRdb to the early 2020s). About the study as a whole: Samples covering the acute and convalescent phases of COVID-19 were provided by collaborators in the United States, Italy and Spain. The material from the prospective study consisted of cDNA or gDNA derived from T cells, B-cell-depleted T cells, or PBMCs. The dataset comprised deeply sampled blood TCRbeta repertoires from subjects exposed to, actively infected with, or recovered from COVID-19. A freely available public database, intended as a resource for researchers studying the immune response to SARS-CoV-2, is where the repertoires were released. Samples were obtained from the ongoing ImmuneRACE study (first 160 participants) and from 1,000 to 1,500 subjects provided by 6 global collaborators. The sample metadata nearly always contained a de-identified subject ID, COVID-19 status, age in years and sex. Where available, HLA class I and class II types were taken from metadata supplied by the sample provider and were not determined by assay-based typing.

Trimming takes 7 bases from V and 4 bases from J, and the germline ends sit 17 bases apart. For CDR1 and CDR2, the germline V gene (reference sequence) lists SGHNT and YYREEE. The CDR3 runs 14 residues from the cysteine to the phenylalanine. Here the CDR3 DNA is all that survives: 42 bases in frame from base 1. Notes on this clone: The specificity of this receptor is unknown. Base quality data are lacking; no much larger clone is found one base away.

TCRbeta CDR3 regions were amplified from genomic DNA by means of the immunoSEQ Assay, a bias-controlled multiplex PCR. On the authors' methods: Nucleated cell counts per sample were estimated from amplification of reference gene primers within the assay. To quantify the absolute abundance of each unique TCRbeta CDR3 rearrangement, sequence reads were collapsed and filtered. For each sample, productive Simpson clonality was calculated as the square root of Simpson's diversity index over productive rearrangements. TCRdb took this table from immuneACCESS and kept in-frame rearrangements with V and J called. Such tables lack part of the clones; where checked against another copy, unresolved V genes explain under half of the gap, and the rest is unexplained. The D gene and trimming were derived from the DNA, and the V and J assignments and clone size from that table. Here the sample has around 260,000 clones; 80% to 95% occur a single time. The ten largest clones represent 1% to 1.3% of the sample.

Participants in the prospective study were enrolled through a virtual design, were aged 18 to 89 years, and lived in approximately 25 United States geographic areas. To assign participants to cohorts, the prospective study relied on clinical history that participants themselves reported in a screening survey and a study questionnaire. Recovered participants in ImmuneRACE Cohort 3 were defined as having two consecutive negative NP/OP PCR tests, clearance from a healthcare professional, or resolution of symptoms. Each participant in the prospective study had whole blood, serum and a nasopharyngeal or oropharyngeal swab collected by mobile phlebotomists. Prospective study participants could optionally give additional blood draws and questionnaires over a roughly two-month period. Prospective study blood samples were shipped either frozen or at room temperature before DNA extraction. What the work shows at the level of the full study, not this receptor alone: Clinical and demographic metadata were provided uncurated, with the amount varying by source and participant.

Sequenced sample: PBMCs or T cells enriched from blood (not recorded which). This receptor was identified in a young woman who had recovered from COVID-19. The chain joins TRBV5-4 to TRBJ2-5; tentative D gene TRBD2, with 7 bases matching. The sequenced DNA: TGTGCCAGCCGGAGGGCAGGGGAGGGAGAGACCCAGTACTTC. This is translated as CASRRAGEGETQYF.